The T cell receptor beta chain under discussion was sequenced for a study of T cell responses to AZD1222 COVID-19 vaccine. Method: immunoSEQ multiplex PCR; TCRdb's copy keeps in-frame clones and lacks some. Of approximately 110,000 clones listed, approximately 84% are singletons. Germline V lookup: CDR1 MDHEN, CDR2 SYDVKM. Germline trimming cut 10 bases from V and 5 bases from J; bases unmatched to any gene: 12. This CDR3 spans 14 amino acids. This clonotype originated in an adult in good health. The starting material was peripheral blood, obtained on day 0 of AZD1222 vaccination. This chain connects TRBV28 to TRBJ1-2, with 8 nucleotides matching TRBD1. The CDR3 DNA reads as TGTGCCATTATACCGACGGACAGGGTGTATGGCTACACCTTC. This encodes CAIIPTDRVYGYTF.